This entry describes one T cell receptor (beta chain). Clones were sequenced by immunoSEQ multiplex PCR, and TCRdb holds only the in-frame ones, with some missing. The sample lists about 1,500,000 clones, around 95% occurring once. This entry belongs to a study of shared clonotypes between healthy human individuals. Those who donated were healthy HIV-negative adults, with no recent acute infections or vaccinations reported. Deletions cut 4 bases from V and 5 bases from J, with 15 bases between. Germline V gene data show CDR1 as SGHNT and CDR2 as YYREEE (reference sequence). The length of the CDR3 is 14 residues.

The clonotype was recovered from a man aged 25 to 45 in good health. The sample consisted of naive CD4+ T cells sorted from blood. As for subset: CD45RA+ positively selected. The chain recombines TRBV5-4 with TRBJ2-5, with a possible D match to TRBD1 (6 bases). CDR3 sequence (DNA): TGTGCCAGCAGCACGCCAGGGGATGCGGAGACCCAGTACTTC. This translates into CASSTPGDAETQYF.